This T cell receptor beta chain stems from a study of siplizumab effects on memory and regulatory T cells. Notes on the study in general: It seemed that naive T cells were more diverse than memory cells and were major contributors to the alloresponse.

A remark on this clone: Antigen specificity is unknown.

V shed 5 bases and J 1 base; nucleotides not matched to a gene: 4. Germline V gene data show CDR1 as MDHEN and CDR2 as SYDVKM. The CDR3 spans 14 residues. Approximately 100,000 TCR templates were assayed per sample. Profiling relied on immunoSEQ multiplex PCR, and the TCRdb table lists in-frame clones only, not all of them. This sample yields tens of thousands of clones, of which nearly 98% are seen a single time; roughly 0.097% belongs to the top ten. The sequence was collected from a human donor in good health. Sequencing was done on a sample of naive CD8+ T cells sorted from blood. The J gene is TRBJ2-5, the V gene TRBV28, with 7 bases identical to TRBD1. In DNA form, the CDR3 reads TGTGCCAGCAGTGCCAGGGACAGCCAAGAGACCCAGTACTTC. As protein: CASSARDSQETQYF.